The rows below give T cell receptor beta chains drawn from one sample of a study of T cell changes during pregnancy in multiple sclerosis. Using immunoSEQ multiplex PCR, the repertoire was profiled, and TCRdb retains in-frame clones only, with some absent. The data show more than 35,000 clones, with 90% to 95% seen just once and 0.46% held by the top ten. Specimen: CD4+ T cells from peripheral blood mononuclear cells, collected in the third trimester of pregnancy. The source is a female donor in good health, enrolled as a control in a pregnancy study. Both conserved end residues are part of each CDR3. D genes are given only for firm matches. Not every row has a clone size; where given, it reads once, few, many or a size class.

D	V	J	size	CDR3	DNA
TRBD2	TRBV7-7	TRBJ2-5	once	CASSSSGLGIGTQYF	TGTGCTAGCAGCTCTTCGGGACTAGGGATCGGGACCCAGTACTTC
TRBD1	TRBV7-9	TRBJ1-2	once	CASSPGQRYGYTF	TGTGCCAGCAGCCCGGGACAGCGATATGGCTACACCTTC
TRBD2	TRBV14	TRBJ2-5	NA	CASSQDRLAGGPYQETQYF	TGTGCCAGCAGCCAAGATCGGCTAGCGGGGGGACCGTACCAAGAGACCCAGTACTTC
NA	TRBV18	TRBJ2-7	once	CASSPGGKEQYF	TGTGCCAGCTCACCCGGAGGGAAGGAGCAGTACTTC
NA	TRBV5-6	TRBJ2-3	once	CASSSRVTDTQYF	TGTGCCAGCAGCTCACGGGTCACAGATACGCAGTATTTT
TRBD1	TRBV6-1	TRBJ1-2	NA	CASDRVGGYGYTF	TGTGCCAGCGACAGGGTAGGGGGCTATGGCTACACCTTC
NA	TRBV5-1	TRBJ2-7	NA	CASSLDTSYEQYF	TGCGCCAGCAGCCTGGACACCTCCTACGAGCAGTACTTC
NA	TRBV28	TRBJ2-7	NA	CASSFGGFYEQYF	TGTGCCAGCAGTTTTGGGGGCTTTTACGAGCAGTACTTC
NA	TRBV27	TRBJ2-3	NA	CASSFGVGRGYHTDTQYF	TGTGCCAGCAGTTTCGGGGTTGGGAGGGGGTATCACACAGATACGCAGTATTTT
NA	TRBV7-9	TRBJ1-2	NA	CASSLSLRDYGYTF	TGTGCCAGCAGCTTAAGTCTCAGGGACTATGGCTACACCTTC
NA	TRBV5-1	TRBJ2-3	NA	CASSDLAGAESDTQYF	TGCGCCAGCAGCGATCTGGCGGGGGCCGAGTCAGATACGCAGTATTTT
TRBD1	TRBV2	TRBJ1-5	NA	CASSQSGTGGWEPQHF	TGTGCCAGCAGTCAATCCGGGACAGGGGGCTGGGAGCCCCAGCATTTT
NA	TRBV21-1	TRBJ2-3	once	CASSLLAGETDTQYF	TGTGCCAGCAGCCTTCTAGCGGGAGAGACAGATACGCAGTATTTT
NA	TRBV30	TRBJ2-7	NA	CAWSTGLLGNNYEQYF	TGTGCCTGGAGTACCGGACTATTGGGTAATAACTACGAGCAGTACTTC
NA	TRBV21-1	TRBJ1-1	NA	CASSNGRAPRSPEAFF	TGTGCCAGCAGCAATGGGAGGGCACCAAGGTCCCCTGAAGCTTTCTTT
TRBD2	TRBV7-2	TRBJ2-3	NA	CASSFLAGVGSTDTQYF	TGTGCCAGCAGCTTCCTAGCGGGAGTTGGGAGCACAGATACGCAGTATTTT
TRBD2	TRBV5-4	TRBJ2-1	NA	CASSETSGRAIEQFF	TGTGCCAGCAGCGAGACTAGCGGGAGGGCCATTGAGCAGTTCTTC
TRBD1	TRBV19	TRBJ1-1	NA	CASSIGGTENTEAFF	TGTGCCAGTAGTATAGGCGGGACAGAGAACACTGAAGCTTTCTTT
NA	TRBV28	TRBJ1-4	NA	CASSLSRGVREKLFF	TGTGCCAGCAGTTTATCCAGGGGCGTTAGGGAAAAACTGTTTTTT
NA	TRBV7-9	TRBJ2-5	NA	CASSLGGQETQYF	TGTGCCAGCAGCTTGGGAGGCCAAGAGACCCAGTACTTC
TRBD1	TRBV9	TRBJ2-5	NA	CASSLGTGQETQYF	TGTGCCAGCAGCCTGGGGACAGGCCAAGAGACCCAGTACTTC
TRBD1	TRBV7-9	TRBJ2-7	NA	CASDRTGGIYEQYF	TGTGCCAGCGATCGGACAGGGGGGATCTACGAGCAGTACTTC
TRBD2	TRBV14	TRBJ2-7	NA	CASSQALAGVKYEQYF	TGTGCCAGCAGCCAAGCGCTAGCGGGAGTAAAATACGAGCAGTACTTC
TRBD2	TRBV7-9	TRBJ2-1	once	CASSFPTSGRGFF	TGTGCCAGCAGCTTCCCTACTAGCGGGAGAGGGTTCTTC
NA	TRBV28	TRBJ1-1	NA	CASSSTAPNTEAFF	TGTGCCAGCAGTTCGACAGCTCCGAACACTGAAGCTTTCTTT
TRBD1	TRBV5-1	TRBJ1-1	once	CASSRTGIETEAFF	TGCGCCAGCAGCCGGACAGGGATTGAGACTGAAGCTTTCTTT
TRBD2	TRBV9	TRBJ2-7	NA	CASSAGLASYEQYF	TGTGCCAGCAGCGCGGGACTAGCGTCCTACGAGCAGTACTTC
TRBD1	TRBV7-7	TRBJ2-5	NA	CASSSTPLGQGGETQYF	TGTGCTAGCAGCTCGACCCCCTTGGGACAGGGGGGGGAGACCCAGTACTTC
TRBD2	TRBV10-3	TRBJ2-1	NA	CATTTRWTSGGGEQFF	TGTGCCACCACTACAAGATGGACTAGCGGGGGCGGTGAGCAGTTCTTC
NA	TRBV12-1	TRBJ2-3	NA	CASSPPTTSPQRLAGVTDTQYF	TGTGCCAGCAGCCCCCCGACTACCTCACCTCAACGACTAGCGGGAGTGACGGATACGCAGTATTTT
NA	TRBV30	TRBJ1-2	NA	CAWSEGTGAGGEGYTF	TGTGCCTGGAGCGAAGGGACCGGGGCCGGGGGGGAAGGCTACACCTTC
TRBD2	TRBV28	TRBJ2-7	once	CASSLDPLAGAYEQYF	TGTGCCAGCAGTTTAGACCCTTTAGCGGGGGCCTACGAGCAGTACTTC
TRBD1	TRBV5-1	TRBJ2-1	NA	CASSLDGTDYNEQFF	TGCGCCAGCAGCTTGGACGGGACAGACTACAATGAGCAGTTCTTC
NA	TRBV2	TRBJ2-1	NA	CASSGGGKGDNEQFF	TGTGCCAGCAGTGGCGGAGGGAAAGGAGACAATGAGCAGTTCTTC
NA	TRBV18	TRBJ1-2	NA	CASSRMDSLAYGYTF	TGTGCCAGCTCCCGGATGGACAGTTTGGCCTATGGCTACACCTTC
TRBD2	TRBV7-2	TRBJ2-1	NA	CASRGAGISYNEQFF	TGTGCCAGCAGGGGAGCGGGAATCTCCTACAATGAGCAGTTCTTC
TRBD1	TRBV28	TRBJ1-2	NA	CASRRQGADGYTF	TGTGCCAGCAGAAGACAGGGGGCGGATGGCTACACCTTC
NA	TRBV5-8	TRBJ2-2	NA	CASSLEHVNTGELFF	TGTGCCAGCAGCTTGGAGCATGTGAACACCGGGGAGCTGTTTTTT
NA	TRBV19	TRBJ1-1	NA	CASSYTGQLNTEAFF	TGTGCCAGTAGTTATACGGGACAACTCAACACTGAAGCTTTCTTT
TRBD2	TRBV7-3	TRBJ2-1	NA	CASSLRPPGAGAYNEQFF	TGTGCCAGCAGCTTACGTCCCCCGGGAGCGGGGGCCTACAATGAGCAGTTCTTC
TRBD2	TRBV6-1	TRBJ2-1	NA	CASSEGGRQFF	TGTGCCAGCAGTGAGGGGGGGAGGCAGTTCTTC
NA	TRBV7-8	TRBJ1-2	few	CASSFDIYGYTF	TGTGCCAGCAGCTTTGACATCTATGGCTACACCTTC
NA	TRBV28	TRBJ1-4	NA	CASSTTGHNEKLFF	TGTGCCAGCAGTACCACAGGGCACAATGAAAAACTGTTTTTT